Below, 10 T cell receptor beta chains from the same sample are listed, as sequenced in a study of shared clonotypes between healthy human individuals. TCRdb's table, derived via immunoSEQ multiplex PCR, lists solely in-frame clones and lacks some. The table lists about 520,000 clones, 90% to 96% of them singletons. Sequencing was performed on naive CD4+ T cells sorted from blood. Specified subset: CD45RA+ positively selected. Receptors were obtained from a woman aged 25-40 years in good health.

The chain joins TRBV4-2 to TRBJ2-6; D call uncertain. This CDR3 region has 17 residues. The germline V gene encodes CDR1 LGHNA and CDR2 YNFKEQ. Trimming left V 0 bases short and J 1 base short, with 10 bases between. The CDR3, as DNA: TGTGCCAGCAGCCAAGAGGCCACCAGATCTGGGGCCAACGTCCTGACTTTC. This sequence encodes CASSQEATRSGANVLTF.

The V gene is TRBV28, the J gene TRBJ1-5; 9 bases map to TRBD1. Germline-derived CDR1 and CDR2 are MDHEN and SYDVKM. The CDR3 has 18 amino acids. V was clipped by 5 bases and J by 0 bases; unmatched bases: 11. Here the CDR3 DNA reads TGTGCCAGCAGTGTAGGACAGGGGCGATACTATAGCAATCAGCCCCAGCATTTT. This encodes CASSVGQGRYYSNQPQHF.

As for this clone: Distinct nucleotide sequences in the sample also encode this CDR3. This rearrangement joins TRBV7-9 to TRBJ2-5, with unresolved D. The CDR3 contains 12 residues. The V gene lost 0 bases and the J gene lost 3 bases, with 2 bases spanning the gap. Germline lookup yields CDR1 SEHNR and CDR2 FQNEAQ (reference sequence). CDR3 residues: CASSLAEETQYF. The CDR3 DNA reads as TGTGCCAGCAGCTTAGCGGAAGAGACCCAGTACTTC.

V gene TRBV6-5 combines with J gene TRBJ2-2, with a tentative D call TRBD2 (6 bases). Trimming removed 2 bases at V and 9 bases at J, with 19 bases between. Germline V gene lookup returns CDR1 MNHEY and CDR2 SVGAGI. This CDR3 has 16 amino acids. CDR3 nucleotides: TGTGCCAGCAGTTACGCGGGCGGGGCACGGGTCCGGGAGCTGTTTTTT. It encodes CASSYAGGARVRELFF.

Concerning this clone itself: An end of the junction differs from the germline gene, which may be a read error. The chain combines TRBV28 with TRBJ1-2; 7 positions match TRBD1. The CDR3 totals 13 residues. Germline V CDR1 and CDR2: MDHEN, SYDVKM. CDR3 sequence: CASSLDRVYGHTF. CDR3 in DNA: TGTGCCAGCAGTTTAGACAGGGTCTATGGCCACACCTTC.

The V and J genes are TRBV2 and TRBJ2-7; 7 positions match TRBD1. In germline, CDR1 is SNHLY, CDR2 FYNNEI. Trimming cost V 3 bases and J 3 bases; bases outside gene matches: 17. This CDR3 is built from 18 residues. The CDR3 is CASSDPPRWGTVGYEQYF. As DNA, the CDR3 is TGTGCCAGCAGTGATCCCCCGCGGTGGGGGACAGTTGGCTACGAGCAGTACTTC.

The gene calls are TRBV4-2 and TRBJ2-3; D unresolved. The CDR3 contains 14 residues. Germline values: CDR1 LGHNA, CDR2 YNFKEQ. Trimming removed 1 base from V and 2 bases from J, with 7 bases in between. As DNA, the CDR3 is TGTGCCAGCAGCCAAGGGGCCTCCACAGATACGCAGTATTTT. Translating gives CASSQGASTDTQYF.

The chain combines TRBV18 with TRBJ2-7; TRBD2 might be the D (6 bases). Germline V gives CDR1 KGHSH, CDR2 LQKENI. V lost 1 base and J lost 4, with 11 bases in between. The CDR3 runs 14 residues. CDR3 DNA: TGTGCCAGCTCACCACGGGAGGCAGTTTACGAGCAGTACTTC. Translating gives CASSPREAVYEQYF. The full variable domain, rest sourced from reference TRBV18 and TRBJ2-7, is NAGVMQNPRHLVRRRGQEARLRCSPMKGHSHVYWYRQLPEEGLKFMVYLQKENIIDESGMPKERFSAEFPKEGPSILRIQQVVRGDSAAYFCASSPREAVYEQYFGPGTRLTVT.

To note about this clone: Other nucleotide sequences from this sample produce the same CDR3. The gene calls are TRBV9 and TRBJ1-1, with D uncertain. V was cut by 0 bases and J by 2 bases, with 5 bases left in between. Germline CDR1 is SGDLS and CDR2 is YYNGEE. The CDR3 runs 13 residues. In DNA form, the CDR3 reads TGTGCCAGCAGCGTAGTAAGTAACACTGAAGCTTTCTTT. Residues: CASSVVSNTEAFF.

The gene calls are TRBV19 and TRBJ2-1, with D unclear. This CDR3 spans 16 amino acids. Looked up from germline, CDR1 is LNHDA and CDR2 is SQIVND (reference sequence). Trimming took off 1 base at V and 0 bases at J, with 10 bases between the two ends. The CDR3: CASSIGPKTSYNEQFF. The CDR3 DNA is TGTGCCAGTAGTATAGGTCCGAAGACCTCCTACAATGAGCAGTTCTTC.